A single sample gave rise to the 17 T cell receptor beta chains below, sequenced in a study of blood T cell repertoires in COVID-19. Some clones are missing from TCRdb's copy, which holds only in-frame ones; the method was immunoSEQ multiplex PCR. The table lists roughly 100,000 clones, roughly 87% of them singletons. Sequencing input: peripheral blood. These receptors came from a man in his forties or fifties with active COVID-19.

This chain links TRBV11-2 with TRBJ1-5, with D possibly TRBD1 on 6 matching bases. This CDR3 is built from 14 residues. Looked up from germline, CDR1 is SGHAT and CDR2 is FQNNGV. V was trimmed by 5 bases and J by 4 bases, leaving 12 bases between them. The CDR3 is CASSQQGVNQPQHF. CDR3 nucleotides: TGTGCCAGCAGCCAACAGGGAGTAAATCAGCCCCAGCATTTT.

The chain is built from TRBV21-1 and TRBJ2-7; TRBD2, as called in the table, went unchecked against the DNA. TRBV21-1 is tagged as a pseudogene. The CDR3 has 16 amino acids. The CDR3 sequence is CASSKAGLASCYEQYF. CDR3 coding DNA: TGTGCCAGCAGCAAAGCGGGACTAGCGAGTTGTTACGAGCAGTACTTC.

The genes are TRBV6-6 and TRBJ2-2, with 9 nucleotides matching TRBD1. The CDR3 loop spans 14 amino acids. Germline assignment: CDR1 MNHNY and CDR2 SVGAGI (reference sequence). The junction had 5 bases not matched to a gene; V was cut back by 6 bases and J by 6 bases. CDR3 residues: CASRGQGSSGELFF. The CDR3 coding sequence is TGTGCCAGCAGGGGACAGGGAAGTTCCGGGGAGCTGTTTTTT.

The chain links TRBV5-4 to TRBJ2-2; D gene ambiguous. This CDR3 has 14 residues. Per the germline V gene, CDR1 is SGHNT and CDR2 is YYREEE (reference sequence). Trimming stripped 0 bases from V and 7 bases from J, with 10 bases between. This chain's CDR3 is CASSLAGGYGELFF. CDR3 sequence (DNA): TGTGCCAGCAGCTTGGCCGGCGGCTACGGGGAGCTGTTTTTT.

The J gene is TRBJ2-7, the V gene TRBV14; D possibly corresponds to TRBD1 (5 bases). The germline gives CDR1 SGHDN, CDR2 FVKESK. The CDR3 sequence is 15 residues long. The ends were cut back, 1 base at V and 6 bases at J, with 16 bases in the middle. CDR3 residues: CASSQALGAAREQYF. The CDR3 DNA is TGTGCCAGCAGCCAAGCCCTAGGGGCAGCGCGCGAGCAGTACTTC.

This chain joins TRBV11-3 and TRBJ2-2, with TRBD1 as a possible D gene (5 bases). Germline V gene data show CDR1 as SGHNT and CDR2 as YENEEA. Trimming pared 3 bases from V and 6 bases from J, leaving 8 bases between. CDR3 size: 13 residues. CDR3 region: CASSFDSSGELFF. Here the CDR3 DNA reads TGTGCCAGCAGCTTCGACAGTTCCGGGGAGCTGTTTTTT.

The chain links TRBV9 to TRBJ1-2; D is undetermined. The germline V gene encodes CDR1 SGDLS and CDR2 YYNGEE. V shed 4 bases and J shed 2 bases, with 3 bases lying between them. The CDR3 loop spans 11 amino acids. In nucleotides, the CDR3 is TGTGCCAGCAGCCAGAACTATGGCTACACCTTC. It yields the protein CASSQNYGYTF.

The chain links TRBV2 to TRBJ1-1; D might be TRBD1 (5 bases). The CDR3 sequence is 13 residues long. The V end lost 7 bases, the J end lost 2 bases, and 11 bases lay between the germline ends. The germline V gene has CDR1 SNHLY and CDR2 FYNNEI. The CDR3 region is CASISRVNTEAFF. As DNA, the CDR3 is TGTGCCAGCATTAGCAGGGTCAACACTGAAGCTTTCTTT.

The CDR3 bases are TGTGCCAGCAGCGCACAGGGCGCGAATTCACCCCTCCACTTT. The encoded protein is CASSAQGANSPLHF. This chain uses TRBV7-9 with TRBJ1-6, with a weak D call TRBD1 (6 bases). V lost 5 bases and J 7 bases, leaving 12 bases between the germline ends. Germline V gene lookup returns CDR1 SEHNR and CDR2 FQNEAQ (reference sequence). The CDR3 is 14 amino acids. Variable domain in full (rest from reference TRBV7-9 and TRBJ1-6): DTGVSQNPRHKITKRGQNVTFRCDPISEHNRLYWYRQTLGQGPEFLTYFQNEAQLEKSRLLSDRFSAERPKGSFSTLEIQRTEQGDSAMYLCASSAQGANSPLHFGNGTRLTVT.

J is TRBJ1-1 and V is TRBV7-8; 12 positions agree with TRBD1. The germline V gene has CDR1 SGHVS and CDR2 FQNEAQ. With 5 bases clipped from V and 5 bases from J, the junction kept 3 bases outside the gene matches. The CDR3 consists of 14 residues. CDR3 bases: TGTGCCAGCAGCGGGACAGGGGGCGGAACTGAAGCTTTCTTT. It is translated as CASSGTGGGTEAFF.

This clone came up once. V gene TRBV18 combines with J gene TRBJ1-5; 12 bases match TRBD1. The V gene's germline CDR1 is KGHSH and CDR2 LQKENI. This CDR3 is built from 14 residues. The V segment lost 5 bases and the J segment 11 bases; nucleotides outside the gene matches: 7. CDR3 amino acids: CASSTGTGGKTQHF. CDR3 coding DNA: TGTGCCAGCTCAACCGGGACAGGGGGCAAAACCCAGCATTTT.

This clone was counted a few times. V and J are TRBV2 and TRBJ1-5; D is undetermined. The CDR3 covers 15 residues. Per the germline V gene, CDR1 is SNHLY and CDR2 is FYNNEI. Trimming removed 8 bases at V and 4 bases at J, with 18 bases between. CDR3 DNA: TGTGCCAGCCGAGGTATCGGGTACCTTAATCAGCCCCAGCATTTT. Amino acid sequence: CASRGIGYLNQPQHF.

The chain recombines TRBV7-8 with TRBJ1-5; D is perhaps TRBD1 (5 bases). CDR1 is SGHVS and CDR2 is FQNEAQ in the germline V gene. This CDR3 is 15 amino acids long. The V and J ends lost 1 base and 4 bases respectively, with 11 bases between them. CDR3 residues: CASSLVEEGNQPQHF. CDR3 nucleotides: TGTGCCAGCAGCTTAGTCGAGGAGGGGAATCAGCCCCAGCATTTT. Combining the CDR3 with reference TRBV7-8 and TRBJ1-5 gives the whole variable domain GAGVSQSPRYKVAKRGQDVALRCDPISGHVSLFWYQQALGQGPEFLTYFQNEAQLDKSGLPSDRFFAERPEGSVSTLKIQRTQQEDSAVYLCASSLVEEGNQPQHFGDGTRLSIL.

The chain carries TRBV14 and TRBJ2-2, with a tentative D call TRBD2 (6 bases). The CDR3 has 16 amino acids. Germline values: CDR1 SGHDN, CDR2 FVKESK. V was shortened by 1 base and J by 2 bases, with 11 bases between the two germline ends. In nucleotides, the CDR3 is TGTGCCAGCAGCCAAGTTGCGGGATTTAACACCGGGGAGCTGTTTTTT. It encodes CASSQVAGFNTGELFF.

This clone was seen just once. J is TRBJ2-2 and V is TRBV7-9; 8 bases map to TRBD2. The CDR3 has 17 residues. The J segment lost 6 bases and the V segment lost 5 bases, leaving 14 bases of the junction unmatched. CDR1 is SEHNR, CDR2 FQNEAQ, per germline (reference sequence). DNA for the CDR3: TGTGCCAGCAGCCCCACGACGGGGACTAGAAATCCCGGGGAGCTGTTTTTT. Protein product: CASSPTTGTRNPGELFF.

This chain uses TRBV19 with TRBJ2-3; 7 nucleotides align to TRBD1. Germline CDR1 and CDR2: LNHDA and SQIVND (reference sequence). This CDR3 spans 15 amino acids. Trimming cost V 4 bases and J 6 bases; bases outside gene matches: 10. The CDR3 DNA follows: TGTGCCAGTAGTACCGACACGACAGGGACGGATACGCAGTATTTT. It yields the protein CASSTDTTGTDTQYF. Looking up the rest from reference TRBV19 and TRBJ2-3 gives the full variable domain: DGGITQSPKYLFRKEGQNVTLSCEQNLNHDAMYWYRQDPGQGLRLIYYSQIVNDFQKGDIAEGYSVSREKKESFPLTVTSAQKNPTAFYLCASSTDTTGTDTQYFGPGTRLTVL.

The CDR3 loop reads CASSLVQSEAFF. CDR3 coding DNA: TGCGCCAGCAGCTTGGTTCAGTCTGAAGCTTTCTTT. J is TRBJ1-1 and V is TRBV5-1; D is undetermined. Germline CDR1 is SGHRS and CDR2 is YFSETQ. The CDR3 consists of 12 residues. V gave up 0 bases and J gave up 6 bases, with 6 bases separating them.